This is a list of T cell receptor beta chains from one sample in a study of blood T cells in healthy people across ages. TCRdb ran MiXCR on the 5' RACE reads and lists one entry per CDR3 protein. The sample lists approximately 1.5 million distinct CDR3 sequences, roughly 30% seen once, with 11% in the top ten. The sequenced material came from blood. The receptors come from a woman aged 25 to 39 in good health. CDR3s include the opening cysteine and the closing phenylalanine or tryptophan. A D gene is named only where the DNA matches it firmly. Clone size is given for some rows only: seen once, a few or many times, or a class if the clone is expanded.

j_gene	d_gene	abundance	v_gene	CDR3aa	CDR3nt
TRBJ2-3	TRBD2	.	TRBV27	CASSFIPGGARDTQYF	TGTGCCAGCAGTTTCATCCCCGGGGGGGCGAGAGATACGCAGTATTTT
TRBJ2-1	TRBD2	few	TRBV11-2	CASSLDQGSGGYNEQFF	TGTGCCAGCAGCTTAGATCAAGGTAGCGGGGGATACAATGAGCAGTTCTTC
TRBJ1-2	TRBD1	.	TRBV25-1	CASSDLDNRGSPYTF	TGTGCCAGCAGTGATCTGGATAACAGGGGTTCGCCCTACACCTTC
TRBJ1-2	.	.	TRBV12-3/TRBV12-4	CASSPRGGASYGYTF	TGTGCCAGCAGTCCCCGGGGGGGCGCTTCGTATGGCTACACCTTC
TRBJ2-1	.	.	TRBV3-1	CASSRLDEQFF	TGTGCCAGCAGCCGGCTGGATGAGCAGTTCTTC
TRBJ2-5	TRBD2	.	TRBV6-6	CASSAWGLAGRETQYF	TGTGCCAGCAGTGCCTGGGGACTAGCGGGGCGAGAGACCCAGTACTTC
TRBJ1-4	TRBD1	.	TRBV5-1	CASSGGTGYEKLFF	TGCGCCAGCAGCGGCGGGACAGGGTATGAAAAACTGTTTTTT
TRBJ2-1	TRBD1	.	TRBV27	CASRRQGPYNERFF	TGTGCCAGCCGCCGACAGGGCCCCTACAATGAGCGGTTCTTC
TRBJ1-5	TRBD1	.	TRBV20-1	CSALTGLNQPQHF	TGCAGTGCTCTGACAGGGTTAAATCAGCCCCAGCATTTT
TRBJ2-1	TRBD1	few	TRBV6-2/TRBV6-3	CASSFMTGMEDEQFF	TGTGCCAGCAGTTTCATGACAGGGATGGAGGATGAGCAGTTCTTC
TRBJ1-6	.	few	TRBV6-6	CASTVGSPLHF	TGTGCCAGCACTGTGGGTTCACCCCTCCACTTT
TRBJ2-7	.	few	TRBV12-3/TRBV12-4	CASSSLARSSAHEQYF	TGTGCCAGCAGTTCCCTTGCGAGGTCAAGCGCCCACGAGCAGTACTTC
TRBJ2-5	TRBD1	many	TRBV5-1	CASSLGDRGRETQYF	TGTGCCAGCAGTTTGGGGGACAGGGGGAGAGAGACCCAGTACTTC
TRBJ1-2	.	.	TRBV28	CASSSPLDSGRFNYGYTF	TGTGCCAGCAGTTCCCCATTGGATTCGGGGCGATTTAACTATGGCTACACCTTC
TRBJ2-1	TRBD1	.	TRBV27	CASSLTGVRNNEQFF	TGTGCCAGCAGTTTGACAGGGGTCCGAAACAATGAGCAGTTCTTC
TRBJ2-5	.	.	TRBV20-1	CSARDPRETQYF	TGCAGTGCTAGAGATCCCCGGGAGACCCAGTACTTC